The entry below describes one T cell receptor beta chain. This entry belongs to a study of blood T cell repertoires in COVID-19. Study-level background: Acute-phase and convalescent COVID-19 samples originated in the United States, Italy and Spain. PBMCs, B-cell-depleted T cells, or T cells were the source of the cDNA or gDNA that made up the material.

The protocol was immunoSEQ multiplex PCR, while the TCRdb copy is restricted to in-frame clones and leaves out a portion. The sample consists of roughly 200,000 clones, 80% to 90% of them appearing once. Donors were grouped by their self-reported clinical history. Germline trimming cut 3 bases from V and 0 bases from J; bases unmatched to any gene: 10. Germline CDR1 is LNHDA and CDR2 is SQIVND (reference sequence). The CDR3 extends over 18 amino acids. This sequence originates from a man aged 25-45 years in a cohort exposed to, infected with or recovered from COVID-19 (not recorded which). The chain joins TRBV19 to TRBJ2-4; 8 bases are a match to TRBD1. Sequenced input: PBMCs or T cells enriched from blood (not recorded which). CDR3 loop: CASSMSQGATTAKNIQYF. DNA of the CDR3: TGTGCCAGTAGTATGTCGCAGGGGGCTACGACAGCCAAAAACATTCAGTACTTC.